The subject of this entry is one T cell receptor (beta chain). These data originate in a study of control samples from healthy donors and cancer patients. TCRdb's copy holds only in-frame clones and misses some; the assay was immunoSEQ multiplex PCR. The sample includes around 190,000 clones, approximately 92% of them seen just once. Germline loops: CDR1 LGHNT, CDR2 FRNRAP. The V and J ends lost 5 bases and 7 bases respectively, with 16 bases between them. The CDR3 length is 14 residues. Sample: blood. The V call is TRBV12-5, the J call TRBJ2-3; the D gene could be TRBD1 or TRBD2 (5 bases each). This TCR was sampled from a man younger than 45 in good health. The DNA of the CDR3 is TGTGCTAGTGGTATGGGGCAGGGAGTATATACGCAGTATTTT. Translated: CASGMGQGVYTQYF.